These T cell receptor beta chains were read from a single sample in a study of blood T cell repertoires in COVID-19. Using immunoSEQ multiplex PCR, the repertoire was profiled, and TCRdb retains in-frame clones only, with some absent. Among roughly 250,000 clones listed, 80% to 90% were seen once. Sequencing was performed on peripheral blood. The source of these receptors is a man aged 40-49 years with active or convalescent COVID-19. Each CDR3 is given with its conserved first and last residue. The D gene is left open where the match is weak. Only part of the rows carry a size: once, few, many, or a class if the clone is expanded.

J gene: TRBJ1-4
clone size: .
V gene: TRBV5-8
D gene: TRBD1
CDR3 protein: CASSSTGMNEKLFF
CDR3 DNA: TGTGCCAGCAGCTCGACAGGGATGAATGAAAAACTGTTTTTT

J gene: TRBJ2-5
clone size: .
V gene: TRBV3-1/TRBV3-2
D gene: .
CDR3 protein: CASSQAQAYEETQYF
CDR3 DNA: TGTGCCAGCAGCCAAGCGCAAGCGTATGAAGAGACCCAGTACTTC

J gene: TRBJ1-2
clone size: .
V gene: TRBV28
D gene: TRBD1
CDR3 protein: CASSLEGAGYGYTF
CDR3 DNA: TGTGCCAGCAGTTTGGAGGGGGCAGGGTATGGCTACACCTTC

J gene: TRBJ1-1
clone size: few
V gene: TRBV19
D gene: .
CDR3 protein: CASSAADRTNTEAFF
CDR3 DNA: TGTGCCAGTAGTGCGGCCGACAGAACGAACACTGAAGCTTTCTTT

J gene: TRBJ1-1
clone size: .
V gene: TRBV28
D gene: TRBD1
CDR3 protein: CASSIGTGGVTEAFF
CDR3 DNA: TGTGCCAGCAGTATCGGGACAGGGGGGGTCACTGAAGCTTTCTTT

J gene: TRBJ1-4
clone size: .
V gene: TRBV18
D gene: .
CDR3 protein: CASSPYQGPREGKLFF
CDR3 DNA: TGTGCCAGCTCACCATACCAGGGTCCTCGGGAGGGAAAACTGTTTTTT

J gene: TRBJ2-5
clone size: .
V gene: TRBV18
D gene: TRBD2
CDR3 protein: CASSPQAGQETQYF
CDR3 DNA: TGTGCCAGCTCACCACAAGCGGGACAAGAGACCCAGTACTTC

J gene: TRBJ1-5
clone size: .
V gene: TRBV2
D gene: .
CDR3 protein: CASTGTNDQPQHF
CDR3 DNA: TGTGCCAGCACCGGGACAAATGATCAGCCCCAGCATTTT

J gene: TRBJ2-1
clone size: .
V gene: TRBV6-1
D gene: TRBD2
CDR3 protein: CASSEGSGGHNEQFF
CDR3 DNA: TGTGCCAGCAGTGAGGGTAGCGGGGGCCACAATGAGCAGTTCTTC

J gene: TRBJ1-6
clone size: .
V gene: TRBV14
D gene: .
CDR3 protein: CASSQSAGIRSPLHF
CDR3 DNA: TGTGCCAGCAGCCAATCGGCAGGGATAAGATCACCCCTCCACTTT

J gene: TRBJ2-3
clone size: .
V gene: TRBV10-3
D gene: .
CDR3 protein: CAIGSLAGITDTQYF
CDR3 DNA: TGTGCCATTGGGTCTTTGGCGGGGATCACAGATACGCAGTATTTT

J gene: TRBJ2-1
clone size: .
V gene: TRBV3-1/TRBV3-2
D gene: .
CDR3 protein: CASSQDRRSSYNEQFF
CDR3 DNA: TGTGCCAGCAGCCAAGATCGGCGGAGCTCCTACAATGAGCAGTTCTTC

J gene: TRBJ2-3
clone size: .
V gene: TRBV24-1
D gene: TRBD1
CDR3 protein: CATSDPPGQGPTDTQYF
CDR3 DNA: TGTGCCACCAGTGATCCACCCGGACAGGGACCCACAGATACGCAGTATTTT

J gene: TRBJ1-6
clone size: .
V gene: TRBV9
D gene: .
CDR3 protein: CASSVGPRNSPLHF
CDR3 DNA: TGTGCCAGCAGCGTAGGTCCGCGAAATTCACCCCTCCACTTT

J gene: TRBJ1-2
clone size: .
V gene: TRBV4-2
D gene: .
CDR3 protein: CASSQDRQGGYGYTF
CDR3 DNA: TGTGCCAGCAGCCAAGATCGGCAGGGAGGCTATGGCTACACCTTC

J gene: TRBJ1-4
clone size: .
V gene: TRBV7-9
D gene: .
CDR3 protein: CASSIRGLTNEKLFF
CDR3 DNA: TGTGCCAGCAGCATCAGAGGATTGACTAATGAAAAACTGTTTTTT

J gene: TRBJ2-7
clone size: .
V gene: TRBV30
D gene: TRBD2
CDR3 protein: CAWSPLAGVGYAQYF
CDR3 DNA: TGTGCCTGGAGTCCCCTAGCGGGAGTAGGCTACGCGCAGTACTTC

J gene: TRBJ2-1
clone size: .
V gene: TRBV10-3
D gene: TRBD1
CDR3 protein: CAISGDRGYNEQFF
CDR3 DNA: TGTGCCATCAGTGGGGACAGGGGTTACAATGAGCAGTTCTTC

J gene: TRBJ2-2
clone size: .
V gene: TRBV24-1
D gene: TRBD1
CDR3 protein: CATSDPPGQGENTGELFF
CDR3 DNA: TGTGCCACCAGTGACCCCCCCGGGCAGGGGGAGAACACCGGGGAGCTGTTTTTT

J gene: TRBJ1-3
clone size: .
V gene: TRBV2
D gene: .
CDR3 protein: CASEKSGTFISGNTIYF
CDR3 DNA: TGTGCCAGCGAAAAATCCGGGACTTTTATCTCTGGAAACACCATATATTTT

J gene: TRBJ1-1
clone size: .
V gene: TRBV27
D gene: .
CDR3 protein: CASSSHQGITEAFF
CDR3 DNA: TGTGCCAGCAGTTCTCACCAGGGAATCACTGAAGCTTTCTTT

J gene: TRBJ2-3
clone size: few
V gene: TRBV15
D gene: .
CDR3 protein: CATSRDFDTQYF
CDR3 DNA: TGTGCCACCAGCAGAGACTTTGATACGCAGTATTTT

J gene: TRBJ2-7
clone size: .
V gene: TRBV4-3
D gene: TRBD1
CDR3 protein: CASSHSGTGEYEQYF
CDR3 DNA: TGCGCCAGCAGCCACTCCGGGACAGGGGAATACGAGCAGTACTTC

J gene: TRBJ1-2
clone size: .
V gene: TRBV15
D gene: .
CDR3 protein: CATRNDKGMSGGYTF
CDR3 DNA: TGTGCCACCAGAAATGATAAGGGGATGAGTGGCGGCTACACCTTC

J gene: TRBJ1-1
clone size: .
V gene: TRBV4-2
D gene: TRBD1
CDR3 protein: CASSLERQGEAFF
CDR3 DNA: TGTGCCAGCAGCCTTGAGAGACAGGGGGAAGCTTTCTTT

J gene: TRBJ1-5
clone size: .
V gene: TRBV5-1
D gene: .
CDR3 protein: CASSLEGRADQPQHF
CDR3 DNA: TGCGCCAGCAGCTTGGAGGGCAGGGCTGATCAGCCCCAGCATTTT

J gene: TRBJ1-5
clone size: .
V gene: TRBV24-1
D gene: .
CDR3 protein: CATSDSATGRNQPQHF
CDR3 DNA: TGTGCCACCAGTGACTCCGCAACAGGGCGCAATCAGCCCCAGCATTTT

J gene: TRBJ2-7
clone size: .
V gene: TRBV7-9
D gene: .
CDR3 protein: CASSLVSGGNEQYF
CDR3 DNA: TGTGCCAGCAGCTTAGTCTCTGGGGGCAACGAGCAGTACTTC

J gene: TRBJ2-2
clone size: .
V gene: TRBV30
D gene: TRBD1
CDR3 protein: CAWSVKGARYTGELFF
CDR3 DNA: TGTGCCTGGAGTGTAAAGGGGGCGCGGTACACCGGGGAGCTGTTTTTT

J gene: TRBJ2-3
clone size: .
V gene: TRBV5-7
D gene: .
CDR3 protein: CASSLTWTVSTDTQYF
CDR3 DNA: TGTGCCAGCAGCTTGACATGGACAGTTAGCACAGATACGCAGTATTTT

J gene: TRBJ1-5
clone size: once
V gene: TRBV6-5
D gene: TRBD1
CDR3 protein: CASRTGLGTDQPQHF
CDR3 DNA: TGTGCCAGCAGGACCGGACTCGGGACAGACCAGCCCCAGCATTTT

J gene: TRBJ1-5
clone size: few
V gene: TRBV7-8
D gene: TRBD1
CDR3 protein: CASSQRQGAYSNQPQHF
CDR3 DNA: TGTGCCAGCAGCCAGAGACAGGGGGCGTATAGCAATCAGCCCCAGCATTTT

J gene: TRBJ1-5
clone size: .
V gene: TRBV2
D gene: TRBD1
CDR3 protein: CASSAGQGSYQPQHF
CDR3 DNA: TGTGCCAGCAGTGCCGGACAGGGAAGTTATCAGCCCCAGCATTTT

J gene: TRBJ2-3
clone size: .
V gene: TRBV4-3
D gene: .
CDR3 protein: CASSQDPTSDTQYF
CDR3 DNA: TGCGCCAGCAGCCAAGACCCCACATCAGATACGCAGTATTTT

J gene: TRBJ1-6
clone size: .
V gene: TRBV4-1
D gene: .
CDR3 protein: CASSQGGRPDSPLHF
CDR3 DNA: TGCGCCAGCAGCCAAGGAGGTAGACCGGATTCACCCCTCCACTTT

J gene: TRBJ2-5
clone size: .
V gene: TRBV11-3
D gene: TRBD2
CDR3 protein: CASSLDLGRLTSGGEETQYF
CDR3 DNA: TGTGCCAGCAGCTTAGATCTGGGTCGACTTACTAGCGGGGGGGAAGAGACCCAGTACTTC

J gene: TRBJ1-1
clone size: .
V gene: TRBV9
D gene: .
CDR3 protein: CASSVGTYDTEAFF
CDR3 DNA: TGTGCCAGCAGCGTAGGAACATACGACACTGAAGCTTTCTTT

J gene: TRBJ2-5
clone size: .
V gene: TRBV12-1
D gene: .
CDR3 protein: CASSSRTSGGDQYF
CDR3 DNA: TGTGCCAGCAGCTCTCGGACTAGTGGTGGTGACCAGTACTTC

J gene: TRBJ2-2
clone size: .
V gene: TRBV19
D gene: TRBD2
CDR3 protein: CASTPPAGLAGDTGELFF
CDR3 DNA: TGTGCCAGTACCCCTCCTGCCGGACTGGCGGGAGACACCGGGGAGCTGTTTTTT

J gene: TRBJ1-1
clone size: .
V gene: TRBV6-5
D gene: .
CDR3 protein: CASSRHTLDTEAFF
CDR3 DNA: TGTGCCAGCAGTCGACATACTTTAGACACTGAAGCTTTCTTT

J gene: TRBJ1-2
clone size: .
V gene: TRBV4-2
D gene: TRBD1
CDR3 protein: CASSQASGQGVGGYTF
CDR3 DNA: TGTGCCAGCAGCCAAGCGTCGGGACAGGGGGTGGGTGGCTACACCTTC

J gene: TRBJ1-1
clone size: .
V gene: TRBV28
D gene: TRBD1
CDR3 protein: CASSLDRGPSTEAFF
CDR3 DNA: TGTGCCAGCAGCCTTGACAGGGGGCCATCTACTGAAGCTTTCTTT

J gene: TRBJ2-4
clone size: .
V gene: TRBV11-3
D gene: .
CDR3 protein: CASSSGGDRDIQYF
CDR3 DNA: TGTGCCAGCAGCTCGGGGGGGGACAGGGACATTCAGTACTTC

J gene: TRBJ1-5
clone size: few
V gene: TRBV6-1
D gene: .
CDR3 protein: CASSDGLANQPQHF
CDR3 DNA: TGTGCCAGCAGTGATGGTCTGGCTAATCAGCCCCAGCATTTT

J gene: TRBJ2-7
clone size: .
V gene: TRBV5-1
D gene: .
CDR3 protein: CASSLTRTAGGEQYF
CDR3 DNA: TGCGCCAGCAGCTTGACTCGGACAGCTGGGGGAGAGCAGTACTTC

J gene: TRBJ2-2
clone size: .
V gene: TRBV5-5
D gene: .
CDR3 protein: CASSLPPGELFF
CDR3 DNA: TGTGCCAGCAGCCTACCCCCCGGGGAGCTGTTTTTT

J gene: TRBJ1-5
clone size: few
V gene: TRBV28
D gene: .
CDR3 protein: CASRSSTNQPQHF
CDR3 DNA: TGTGCCAGCAGATCCTCGACAAATCAGCCCCAGCATTTT

J gene: TRBJ2-3
clone size: .
V gene: TRBV7-9
D gene: .
CDR3 protein: CASSLTRAGVYYPTDTQYF
CDR3 DNA: TGTGCCAGCAGCTTAACACGGGCAGGGGTCTACTACCCCACAGATACGCAGTATTTT

J gene: TRBJ2-3
clone size: .
V gene: TRBV5-1
D gene: TRBD1
CDR3 protein: CASTEQGATDTQYF
CDR3 DNA: TGCGCCAGCACGGAGCAGGGGGCGACAGATACGCAGTATTTT

J gene: TRBJ1-3
clone size: .
V gene: TRBV11-3
D gene: .
CDR3 protein: CASSLNQVTPGNTIYF
CDR3 DNA: TGTGCCAGCAGCTTAAATCAGGTTACCCCTGGAAACACCATATATTTT

J gene: TRBJ2-1
clone size: .
V gene: TRBV3-1/TRBV3-2
D gene: .
CDR3 protein: CASSLETGVYNEQFF
CDR3 DNA: TGTGCCAGCAGCCTCGAAACGGGAGTGTACAATGAGCAGTTCTTC